The 11 T cell receptor beta chains below were found in one sample sequenced in a study of lymphopenia after photon versus proton radiotherapy. Some clones are missing from TCRdb's copy, which holds only in-frame ones; the method was immunoSEQ multiplex PCR. This table holds more than 30,000 clones, 85% found once. This specimen consisted of peripheral blood, obtained from a patient treated with photon-based radiotherapy. These receptors came from a man in his fifties or sixties with gastric cancer.

This chain connects TRBV5-1 to TRBJ2-4, with 12 positions matching TRBD2. Germline CDR1 and CDR2: SGHRS and YFSETQ. Trimming cost V 4 bases and J 1 base; bases outside gene matches: 9. The CDR3 runs to 18 residues. The CDR3 here is CASSPWLAGGGAKNIQYF. For the CDR3, the DNA is TGCGCCAGCAGCCCGTGGCTAGCGGGAGGGGGTGCCAAAAACATTCAGTACTTC.

In nucleotides, the CDR3 is TGTGCCAGCAGCACTCCCTCGGGGGGGGCGCAAGAGACCCAGTACTTC. Its protein product is CASSTPSGGAQETQYF. The rearrangement joins TRBV7-9 to TRBJ2-5, with TRBD2 matching 8 bases. Trimming at V came to 5 bases and at J to 2 bases, leaving 10 bases not matched to a gene. Germline V CDR1 and CDR2: SEHNR, FQNEAQ (reference sequence). This CDR3 is 16 amino acids long.

V and J are TRBV11-2 and TRBJ2-1; TRBD2 matches 10 bases. V gave up 6 bases and J gave up 9 bases; unmatched junction bases: 11. Germline values: CDR1 SGHAT, CDR2 FQNNGV. CDR3 length: 15 amino acids. The CDR3 DNA is TGTGCCAGCAGTCCCGGGCTAGCGGGAGATGGTGAGCAGTTCTTC. Translation: CASSPGLAGDGEQFF.

This chain joins TRBV6-5 and TRBJ1-1, with D maybe TRBD1 (5 bases). Deletions cut 6 bases from V and 0 bases from J, with 11 bases between. The CDR3 runs to 14 residues. Germline V gene sequence: CDR1 MNHEY, CDR2 SVGAGI. CDR3 DNA sequence: TGTGCCAGCAGGTCGGGACGGGTGAACACTGAAGCTTTCTTT. This translates into CASRSGRVNTEAFF.

The chain joins TRBV21-1 to TRBJ1-3; TRBD1 is taken as the D call from the table, unchecked against the DNA. TRBV21-1 is described as a pseudogene. This CDR3 has 19 amino acids. CDR3 bases: TGTGCCAGAATACAACCTTTACGGACAGCCGAGACCTCTGGAAACACCATATATTTT. Amino acid sequence: CARIQPLRTAETSGNTIYF.

V is TRBV19 and J is TRBJ1-5, with D possibly being TRBD1 (5 bases). Germline CDR1 LNHDA, CDR2 SQIVND (reference sequence). CDR3 length: 15 residues. Trimming took off 7 bases at V and 1 base at J, with 14 bases between the two ends. CDR3: CASILGAGSNQPQHF. CDR3 coding DNA: TGTGCCAGTATACTAGGGGCGGGGAGCAATCAGCCCCAGCATTTT.

V and J are TRBV28 and TRBJ1-1; D might be TRBD1 (5 bases). Between the trimmed V and J ends, which lost 7 bases and 1 base, there was a span of 22 bases. Germline V gene data show CDR1 as MDHEN and CDR2 as SYDVKM. The CDR3 is made up of 17 amino acids. CDR3 sequence (DNA): TGTGCCAGCACTACCCATCCGGGGGGAGGCCAGAACACTGAAGCTTTCTTT. Protein product: CASTTHPGGGQNTEAFF.

V is TRBV6-5 and J is TRBJ2-2; TRBD2 is a possible D gene (6 bases). The V gene's germline CDR1 is MNHEY and CDR2 SVGAGI. Trimming removed 8 bases at V and 6 bases at J, with 19 bases between. This CDR3 is built from 15 residues. This chain's CDR3 is CASRRDWGIAGELFF. The CDR3 coding sequence is TGTGCCAGCCGTAGGGACTGGGGTATCGCCGGGGAGCTGTTTTTT.

This clone is a singleton in its sample. The chain is built from TRBV28 and TRBJ1-2; D possibly corresponds to TRBD1 (6 bases). The germline V and J ends were trimmed by 2 bases and 8 bases, with 15 bases remaining between them. The CDR3 contains 14 residues. CDR1 MDHEN and CDR2 SYDVKM come from the germline V gene. This chain's CDR3 is CASSLGSGGWGYTF. The CDR3 DNA reads TGTGCCAGCAGTTTAGGTTCGGGGGGCTGGGGCTACACCTTC.

The chain is built from TRBV5-1 and TRBJ2-7; D not certain. Trimming pared 6 bases from V and 0 bases from J, leaving 19 bases between. The germline CDR1 and CDR2 sequences are SGHRS and YFSETQ. The CDR3 runs 16 residues. The CDR3 here is CASTPGPYTSSYEQYF. CDR3 DNA: TGCGCCAGCACCCCGGGCCCCTATACGAGCTCCTACGAGCAGTACTTC.

The chain has TRBV11-2 and TRBJ2-1; TRBD2 aligns across 8 bases. The CDR3 spans 17 residues. CDR1 and CDR2 from the germline V gene are SGHAT and FQNNGV. V lost 2 bases to trimming and J lost 0 bases; unmatched junction nucleotides: 6. DNA for the CDR3: TGTGCCAGCAGCTTAACCCCGGGGGGGAGCTCCTACAATGAGCAGTTCTTC. As protein: CASSLTPGGSSYNEQFF.